A single sample gave rise to the 23 T cell receptor beta chains below, sequenced in a study of response to subunit inactivated influenza vaccine. MiXCR was run by TCRdb on the RT-PCR reads, yielding one entry per CDR3 protein. Of around 190,000 distinct CDR3 sequences detected, 13% to 15% appear once; the ten largest clones hold under 30%. This specimen consisted of CD8+ T cells sorted from PBMCs, obtained more than 4 days after vaccination. These receptors were collected from a man aged 45-65 years who received an inactivated influenza vaccine.

The V gene is TRBV27, the J gene TRBJ1-1; D perhaps matches TRBD1 (5 bases). Germline V lookup: CDR1 MNHEY, CDR2 SMNVEV (reference sequence). This CDR3 is 16 amino acids long. Trimming removed 5 bases from V and 1 base from J, with 17 bases in between. The CDR3 DNA reads TGTGCCAGCAGTCCCCTCCCCGCAGGGAGGAACACTGAAGCTTTCTTT. Its translation: CASSPLPAGRNTEAFF.

This clonotype was counted between two and nine times. Written as DNA, the CDR3 is TGTGCCAGCAGCCCAGCGACAGGCCAAATGTTTACTGGCTACACCTTC. Translated, it gives CASSPATGQMFTGYTF. This rearrangement joins TRBV5-6 to TRBJ1-2; TRBD1 might be the D (6 bases). The CDR3 consists of 16 residues. Germline values: CDR1 SGHDT, CDR2 YYEEEE. V dropped 4 bases and J dropped 7 bases, with 23 bases sitting between them.

This clonotype was seen a handful of times. This chain connects TRBV6-5 to TRBJ2-2, with 9 bases fitting TRBD1. After removal of 2 bases from V and 0 bases from J, the junction contained 4 bases not matched to a gene. Germline loops: CDR1 MNHEY, CDR2 SVGAGI. This CDR3 is 17 amino acids long. The CDR3 region has the DNA TGTGCCAGCAGTTACAAGGGGACAGGGTCGAACACCGGGGAGCTGTTTTTT. This codes for CASSYKGTGSNTGELFF.

This clonotype was counted between two and nine times. This chain links TRBV9 with TRBJ2-4, with 11 bases matching TRBD2. Trimming removed 3 bases from V and 6 bases from J; junction bases left unmatched: 11. Germline-derived CDR1 and CDR2 are SGDLS and YYNGEE. The CDR3 is 17 amino acids. Written as DNA, the CDR3 is TGTGCCAGCAGCGATCCTGTACTAGCGGGAGAACGAAACATTCAGTACTTC. Amino acids: CASSDPVLAGERNIQYF.

This clonotype was counted between two and nine times. This chain connects TRBV6-2 or TRBV6-3 to TRBJ2-2; maybe TRBD2 (6 bases). Per the germline V gene, CDR1 is MNHEY and CDR2 is SVGEGT. The length of the CDR3 is 15 residues. V gave up 5 bases and J gave up 4 bases, with 14 bases separating them. The CDR3 loop reads CASSLFLEGTGELFF. The CDR3, as DNA: TGTGCCAGCAGTCTTTTTTTGGAGGGCACCGGGGAGCTGTTTTTT.

The V call is TRBV12-3 or TRBV12-4, the J call TRBJ2-1; D remains unclear. Between the trimmed V and J ends, which lost 2 bases and 4 bases, there was a span of 15 bases. The length of the CDR3 is 16 residues. The CDR3 nucleotides read TGTGCCAGCAGTTTAATGGGCGCGCTGGGTTACAATGAGCAGTTCTTC. It is translated as CASSLMGALGYNEQFF.

This chain uses TRBV7-3 with TRBJ2-1; D gene ambiguous. Germline V gene data show CDR1 as SGHTA and CDR2 as FQGTGA. Trimming removed 2 bases from V and 2 bases from J, with 10 bases in between. The CDR3 extends over 15 amino acids. The CDR3 bases are TGTGCCAGCAGCTTAGCGGAAACCGCCTACAATGAGCAGTTCTTC. Residues: CASSLAETAYNEQFF.

The genes are TRBV4-3 and TRBJ2-7; 9 bases agree with TRBD1. Trimming took 1 base from V and 2 from J; bases not matched to a gene: 9. The CDR3 runs to 17 residues. Looked up from germline, CDR1 is LGHNA and CDR2 is YSLEER. CDR3 nucleotide sequence: TGCGCCAGCAGCCAAGGGGCTGCGGGACAGGGAGCCTACGAGCAGTACTTC. This gives the protein CASSQGAAGQGAYEQYF.

This clonotype was counted ten times or more. V usage is TRBV6-1 and J usage is TRBJ2-3; D possibly corresponds to TRBD1 (6 bases). The V end lost 5 bases, the J end lost 7 bases, and 16 bases lay between the germline ends. CDR3 size: 14 residues. Germline-derived CDR1 and CDR2 are MNHNS and SASEGT. CDR3: CASSPGASVYTQYF. The CDR3 bases are TGTGCCAGCAGTCCAGGGGCTTCTGTTTATACGCAGTATTTT.

A remark on this clonotype: The conserved phenylalanine or tryptophan is not found at the CDR3 terminus, so this likely reflects a read error. The V and J genes are TRBV5-6 and TRBJ2-7; D is perhaps TRBD1 (6 bases). This CDR3 has 14 amino acids. Germline V lookup: CDR1 SGHDT, CDR2 YYEEEE. V lost 5 bases and J lost 2, with 14 bases in between. The CDR3 spells CASSWGQSTYEQYY. The CDR3, as DNA: TGTGCCAGCAGTTGGGGGCAGAGCACCTACGAGCAGTACTAC.

The rearrangement links TRBV7-8 to TRBJ2-1; D possibly corresponds to TRBD1 (6 bases). V gave up 5 bases and J gave up 6 bases, with 17 bases separating them. Per germline, CDR1 SGHVS and CDR2 FQNEAQ. This CDR3 comprises 15 residues. CDR3 DNA: TGTGCCAGCAGCAATTCTCAGGGGCTAGCCAATGAGCAGTTCTTC. It specifies CASSNSQGLANEQFF.

This clonotype was seen a few times. This chain uses TRBV5-1 with TRBJ2-2; D gene ambiguous. Per the germline V gene, CDR1 is SGHRS and CDR2 is YFSETQ. With 0 bases removed from V and 4 bases from J, the gap between germline ends came to 13 bases. The CDR3 has 16 amino acids. The CDR3 spells CASSLAPATVTGELFF. CDR3 bases: TGCGCCAGCAGCTTGGCCCCAGCCACCGTCACCGGGGAGCTGTTTTTT.

The chain uses TRBV7-8 and TRBJ2-3; 12 bases fit TRBD2. V gave up 4 bases and J gave up 0 bases; unmatched junction bases: 5. This CDR3 is built from 17 residues. The germline CDR1 and CDR2 sequences are SGHVS and FQNEAQ. The CDR3 protein is CASSSRGTSGSTDTQYF. The CDR3 nucleotides read TGTGCCAGCAGCTCGAGGGGGACTAGCGGGAGCACAGATACGCAGTATTTT.

This clonotype was recorded once. V gene TRBV19 combines with J gene TRBJ2-1; 8 bases map to TRBD2. There are 16 residues in the CDR3. The V segment lost 6 bases and the J segment 4 bases; nucleotides outside the gene matches: 11. The germline CDR1 and CDR2 sequences are LNHDA and SQIVND (reference sequence). The CDR3 bases are TGTGCCAGTAGCCCACACCTGGCGGGGGGATACAATGAGCAGTTCTTC. It is translated as CASSPHLAGGYNEQFF.

This clonotype came up a few times. The rearrangement uses TRBV6-5 and TRBJ2-7; 7 positions match TRBD1. Germline V gives CDR1 MNHEY, CDR2 SVGAGI. This CDR3 has 16 residues. V gave up 4 bases and J gave up 6 bases; unmatched junction bases: 15. In DNA, the CDR3 is TGTGCCAGCAGTTGGAACATCGGACAGGCCCTTCGCGAGCAGTACTTC. Amino acid sequence: CASSWNIGQALREQYF.

The chain is built from TRBV28 and TRBJ1-4; 7 nucleotides align to TRBD1. The germline V gene encodes CDR1 MDHEN and CDR2 SYDVKM. This CDR3 contains 12 residues. V lost 5 bases to trimming and J lost 11 bases; unmatched junction nucleotides: 5. The CDR3 spells CASSPGTVKLFF. In nucleotides, the CDR3 is TGTGCCAGCAGTCCCGGGACAGTCAAACTGTTTTTT.

CDR3 region: CASRLEGPDTQYF. For the CDR3, the DNA is TGCGCCAGCAGACTCGAGGGTCCAGATACGCAGTATTTT. The genes are TRBV5-1 and TRBJ2-3; D possibly corresponds to TRBD2 (5 bases). The germline CDR1 and CDR2 sequences are SGHRS and YFSETQ. The CDR3 contains 13 residues. V lost 5 bases, J lost 4 bases, and 11 bases lay in between.

This clonotype was seen just once. V usage is TRBV20-1 and J usage is TRBJ2-1; D is perhaps TRBD1 (6 bases). Germline lookup yields CDR1 DFQATT and CDR2 SNEGSKA (reference sequence). The CDR3 runs 14 residues. The CDR3 here is CSASGVGTYNEQFF. The DNA of the CDR3 is TGCAGCGCCTCAGGGGTGGGGACCTACAATGAGCAGTTCTTC.

This clonotype was seen ten or more times. This chain connects TRBV29-1 to TRBJ1-1; D might be TRBD1 (5 bases). Germline V gives CDR1 SQVTM, CDR2 ANQGSEA. Trimming left V 0 bases short and J 6 bases short, with 14 bases between. The CDR3 runs 14 residues. The chain's CDR3 is CSVEDRGGRAEAFF. The CDR3 coding sequence is TGCAGCGTTGAAGATCGCGGGGGTAGAGCTGAAGCTTTCTTT.

This clonotype appeared many times. This rearrangement joins TRBV12-3 or TRBV12-4 to TRBJ2-5; TRBD2 agrees at 8 bases. The length of the CDR3 is 16 residues. With V trimmed by 5 bases and J by 3 bases, 11 bases remained unmatched. CDR3 protein: CASSDRTSRAKETQYF. Written as DNA, the CDR3 is TGTGCCAGCAGTGATCGGACTAGCCGCGCGAAAGAGACCCAGTACTTC.

This clonotype came up many times. The J gene is TRBJ2-7, the V gene TRBV20-1; perhaps TRBD2 as D (5 bases). The CDR3 length is 13 residues. Trimming took off 3 bases at V and 3 bases at J, with 12 bases between the two ends. From germline, CDR1 is DFQATT and CDR2 SNEGSKA (reference sequence). This chain's CDR3 is CSARASHSYEQYF. As DNA, the CDR3 is TGCAGTGCTAGGGCTAGCCATAGCTACGAGCAGTACTTC.

The table lists this clonotype with a few counts. The chain has TRBV12-3 or TRBV12-4 and TRBJ1-2; possible D gene TRBD1, 5 bases. The CDR3 spans 14 residues. Trimming stripped 5 bases from V and 8 bases from J, with 18 bases between. The DNA of the CDR3 is TGTGCCAGCAGTCCCGAGGGGAACTATTACGGCTACACCTTC. Protein: CASSPEGNYYGYTF.

The chain joins TRBV10-2 to TRBJ2-7; tentatively, D is TRBD1 (6 bases). In germline, CDR1 is WSHSY, CDR2 SAAADI. This CDR3 contains 14 residues. V lost 2 bases to trimming and J lost 6 bases, with 14 bases between them. The CDR3 DNA reads as TGCGCCAGCAGTGAGGGCAGGGGTTCTGGCGAGCAGTACTTC. Protein product: CASSEGRGSGEQYF.